This TCR beta chain was observed in a study of blood T cell repertoires in COVID-19. Trimming removed 5 bases from V and 7 bases from J, with 15 bases in between. The CDR3 totals 14 residues. Germline values: CDR1 LNHDA, CDR2 SQIVND (reference sequence). Only in-frame clones appear in the TCRdb table, and some are missing; sequencing was by immunoSEQ multiplex PCR. The sample has roughly 150,000 clones, 85% to 90% seen once; the top ten hold under 15%. This sequence joins TRBV19 and TRBJ2-1; no clear D gene. The sequence came from a man between 18 and 29 years old with COVID-19, enrolled during active disease. The sample comprised peripheral blood. CDR3 sequence: CASSLPYAENEQFF. DNA of the CDR3: TGTGCCAGTAGTCTCCCCTATGCGGAAAATGAGCAGTTCTTC.